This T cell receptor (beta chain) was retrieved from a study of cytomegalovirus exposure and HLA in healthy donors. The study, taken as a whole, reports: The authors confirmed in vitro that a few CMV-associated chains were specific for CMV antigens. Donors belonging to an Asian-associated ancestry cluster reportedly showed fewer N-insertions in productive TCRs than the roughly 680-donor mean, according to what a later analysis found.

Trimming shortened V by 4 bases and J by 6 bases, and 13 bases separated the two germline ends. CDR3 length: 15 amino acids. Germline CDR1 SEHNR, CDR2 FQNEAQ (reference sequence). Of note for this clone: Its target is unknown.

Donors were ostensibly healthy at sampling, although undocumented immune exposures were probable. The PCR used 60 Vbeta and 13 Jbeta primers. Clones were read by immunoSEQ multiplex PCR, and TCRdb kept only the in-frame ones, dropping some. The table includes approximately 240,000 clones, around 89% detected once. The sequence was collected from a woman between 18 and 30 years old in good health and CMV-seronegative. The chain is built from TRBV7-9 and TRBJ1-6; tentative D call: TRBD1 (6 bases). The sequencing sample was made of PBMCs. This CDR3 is CASSSTDRTNSPLHF. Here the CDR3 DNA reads TGTGCCAGCAGCTCGACGGACAGAACTAATTCACCCCTCCACTTT.